This is a list of T cell receptor beta chains from one sample in a study of T cell repertoires in cytomegalovirus infection. TCRdb independently ran MiXCR on the reads; one entry per CDR3 protein. Of hundreds of thousands of distinct CDR3 sequences in the sample, about 11% were seen once. Sequences were obtained from PBMCs. The source of these receptors is a human donor in good health (CMV status not recorded). Some clones in this sample may be carry-over from other donors' samples. Both conserved end residues are part of each CDR3. Each record gives: V gene, D gene, clone size, J gene, CDR3 DNA, CDR3 protein. D genes are given only for firm matches. Some rows have no size entry. The others give once, few or many, or a class for an expanded clone.

TRBV9,-,few,TRBJ2-1,TGTGCCAGCAGCGTAGGGGGCGGAGGCCTTACCTACAATGAGCAGTTCTTC,CASSVGGGGLTYNEQFF
TRBV27,TRBD2,many,TRBJ2-7,TGTGCCAGCAGTTTAAGCGGGGGGTTGTACGAGCAGTACTTC,CASSLSGGLYEQYF
TRBV20-1,-,-,TRBJ2-4,TGCAGTGCTAGAGATCCGCAGGCCCCTTCTTGGGCCAAAAACATTCAGTACTTC,CSARDPQAPSWAKNIQYF
TRBV6-6,-,many,TRBJ1-5,TGTGCCAGCAGTAACCCCAACAGGGATAGCAATCAGCCCCAGCATTTT,CASSNPNRDSNQPQHF
TRBV29-1,-,many,TRBJ1-3,TGCAGCGTTCAAGGGGGGACCTCTGGAAACACCATATATTTT,CSVQGGTSGNTIYF
TRBV5-6,-,-,TRBJ2-3,TGTGCCAGCAGCAGGAGCACAGATATGCAGTATTTT,CASSRSTDMQYF
TRBV10-3,-,-,TRBJ2-1,TGTGCCATCAGTGAGTCGATTACAACCACCAATGAGCAGTTCTTC,CAISESITTTNEQFF
TRBV7-9,TRBD1,-,TRBJ1-5,TGTGCCAGCAGCTTAGCGACAGGGCTCAGCAATCAGCCCCAGCATTTT,CASSLATGLSNQPQHF
TRBV7-3,-,few,TRBJ2-1,TGTGCCAGCAGCTTAACTGGGGTGTCCGGCAATGAGCAGTTCTTC,CASSLTGVSGNEQFF
TRBV5-6,TRBD1,few,TRBJ2-2,TGTGCCAGCAGCTTGGGGACAGGGGGTATCATCGGGGAGCTGTTTTTT,CASSLGTGGIIGELFF
TRBV28,-,many,TRBJ1-6,TGTGCCAGCAGTTTTAGGGGGAGAAATTCACCCCTCCACTTT,CASSFRGRNSPLHF
TRBV18,TRBD1,-,TRBJ1-2,TGTGCCAGCTCACCCGCCGGGACAGCCTTAAATGGCTACACCTTC,CASSPAGTALNGYTF
TRBV6-2/TRBV6-3,-,many,TRBJ1-2,TGTGCCAGCAGTCCCCGCCCCCCAGAAGTCGAAAATGGCTACACCTTC,CASSPRPPEVENGYTF
TRBV6-1,-,-,TRBJ1-5,TGTGCCAGCAGTGAAGCATCAATCAGCAATCAGCCCCAGCATTTT,CASSEASISNQPQHF
TRBV20-1,TRBD2,-,TRBJ2-5,TGCAGTGCTAGAGTGATAGCGGGGGAACAAGAGACCCAGTACTTC,CSARVIAGEQETQYF
TRBV20-1,-,many,TRBJ1-3,TGCAGTGCTAGACCGAGACGTAGCTCTGGAAACACCATATATTTT,CSARPRRSSGNTIYF
TRBV4-2,-,few,TRBJ2-2,TGTGCCAGCAGCCAAGATCCGACGGGCGGGGAGCTGTTTTTT,CASSQDPTGGELFF
TRBV6-5,TRBD1,-,TRBJ1-1,TGTGCCAGCAGACGGGACAGGGAGTCGGCTTTCTTT,CASRRDRESAFF
TRBV18,-,-,TRBJ2-3,TGTGCCAGCTCACCGGACATGAGCACAGATACGCAGTATTTT,CASSPDMSTDTQYF
TRBV6-5,-,-,TRBJ2-1,TGTGCCAGCAGTTACTCAGAAGGGACAAATGAGCAGTTCTTC,CASSYSEGTNEQFF
TRBV6-1,-,many,TRBJ2-7,TGTGCCAGCAGTTTAACCGGGAAAGGCTACGAGCAGTACTTC,CASSLTGKGYEQYF
TRBV7-2,TRBD2,many,TRBJ2-3,TGTGCCAGCAGCTTTAGGCGGGAGGCGGCAGATACGCAGTATTTT,CASSFRREAADTQYF
TRBV19,-,few,TRBJ2-6,TGTGCCAGTAGCCGCCAGGTTGGGGGTCCCTCTGGGGCCAACGTCCTGACTTTC,CASSRQVGGPSGANVLTF
TRBV19,-,-,TRBJ1-5,TGTGCCAGTACCCTAACGGCCCGCAATCAGCCCCAGCATTTT,CASTLTARNQPQHF
TRBV20-1,-,-,TRBJ2-1,TGCAGTCCCGGAGATACCCTATACAATGAGCAGTTCTTC,CSPGDTLYNEQFF
TRBV4-2,TRBD2,many,TRBJ2-3,TGTGCCAGCAGCCACCCGGGACTAGCGGGAGGGCCAGGTACGCAGTATTTT,CASSHPGLAGGPGTQYF
TRBV15,TRBD1,many,TRBJ1-4,TGTGCCACCAGACCTCGACAGGGCGGAGAAAAACTGTTTTTT,CATRPRQGGEKLFF
TRBV7-3,TRBD2,many,TRBJ2-5,TGTGCCAGCAGCCCAGGAGGGAGGGCCACTATGCAGACCCAGTACTTC,CASSPGGRATMQTQYF
TRBV6-5,-,many,TRBJ2-7,TGTGCCAGCAGTCTAAGGGGTCGCTCCTACGAGCAGTACTTC,CASSLRGRSYEQYF
TRBV5-6,-,few,TRBJ1-5,TGTGCCAGCAGCTGGGGGAACAGTTTGATGCAGCCCCAGCATTTT,CASSWGNSLMQPQHF
TRBV29-1,TRBD2,-,TRBJ2-1,TGCAGCGTTGGTCGACTAGCGGACGGGAATGAGCAGTTCTTC,CSVGRLADGNEQFF
TRBV7-9,TRBD1,many,TRBJ2-5,TGTGCCAGCAGCTTAACACCGGGACAGGGCAAGACCCAGTACTTC,CASSLTPGQGKTQYF
TRBV7-9,-,-,TRBJ1-1,TGTGCCAGCAGCTTAGTCGGGGGAAGGGCCACTGAAGCTTTCTTT,CASSLVGGRATEAFF
TRBV5-5,-,-,TRBJ1-3,TGTGCCAGCAGCTCGGGCGGGTCTGAATGGGGAAACACCATATATTTT,CASSSGGSEWGNTIYF
TRBV5-4,TRBD1,few,TRBJ1-6,TGTGCCAGCAGCAATCCGCAGGCGACAGGGCGATCACCCCTCCACTTT,CASSNPQATGRSPLHF
TRBV4-2,-,many,TRBJ1-1,TGTGCCAGCAGCCAAGTGAGGACTCTGAACACTGAAGCTTTCTTT,CASSQVRTLNTEAFF
TRBV7-9,-,many,TRBJ2-7,TGTGCCAGCAGCCATCAGGGCTACGAGCAGTACTTC,CASSHQGYEQYF
TRBV7-3,-,many,TRBJ2-3,TGTGCCAGCAGCACTATAGCTGGGCCGCAGTATTTT,CASSTIAGPQYF
TRBV12-3/TRBV12-4,TRBD2,many,TRBJ2-5,TGTGCCAGCAGCACTGAGCGGGAGCCCCGAGAGACCCAGTACTTC,CASSTEREPRETQYF
TRBV12-3/TRBV12-4,-,many,TRBJ1-2,TGTGCCAGCAGTTTGTGGGGTGTCAGCACGGGGGATGGCTACACCTTC,CASSLWGVSTGDGYTF
TRBV12-3/TRBV12-4,-,many,TRBJ2-5,TGTGCCAGCTTAAGGGGAGGCCAAGAGACCCAGTACTTC,CASLRGGQETQYF
TRBV2,TRBD1,many,TRBJ2-5,TGTGCCAGTCACTCGGGACAGGGGGACGAGACCCAGTACTTC,CASHSGQGDETQYF
TRBV11-2,TRBD1,few,TRBJ2-7,TGTGCCAGCAGGGGCGGGACAGGGCAAGACTACGAGCAGTACTTC,CASRGGTGQDYEQYF